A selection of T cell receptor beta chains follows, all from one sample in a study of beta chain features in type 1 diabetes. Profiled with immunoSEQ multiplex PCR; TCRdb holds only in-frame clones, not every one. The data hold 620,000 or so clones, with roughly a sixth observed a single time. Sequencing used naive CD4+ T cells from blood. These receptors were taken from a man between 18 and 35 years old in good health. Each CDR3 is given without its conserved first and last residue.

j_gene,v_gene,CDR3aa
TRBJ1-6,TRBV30,AWIDRGNSPLH
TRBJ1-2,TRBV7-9,ASSSRADQSGYT
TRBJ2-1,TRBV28,ASRRPDSLGQF
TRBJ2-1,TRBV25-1,ASSEPGQGGRF
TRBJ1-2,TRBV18,ASSPPPSAGGYT
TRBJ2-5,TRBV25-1,ASRLAGGETQY
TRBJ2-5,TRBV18,ASSPTGLKETQY
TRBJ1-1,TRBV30,AWRTGRTAEAF
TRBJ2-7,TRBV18,ASSSQESTSYEQY
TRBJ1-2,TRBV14,ASSQVESSGYT
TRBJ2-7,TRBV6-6,ASSYQGYDEQY
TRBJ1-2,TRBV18,ASSARTGDAYGYT
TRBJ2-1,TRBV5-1,ASSLVGFPYNEQF
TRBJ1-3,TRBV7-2,ASSSNSGNTIY
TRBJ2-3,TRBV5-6,ASSSLAGVRDTQY
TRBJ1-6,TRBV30,AWSSQGNSPLH
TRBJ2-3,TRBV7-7,ASSFASTDTQY
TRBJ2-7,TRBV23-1,ASSHCEGRFIEQY
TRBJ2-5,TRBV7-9,ASSRRETQY
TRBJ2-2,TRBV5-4,ASSLGSRRDRDTGELF
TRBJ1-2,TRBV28,ASSFLKGAAALYT
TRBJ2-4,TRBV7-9,ASTRTSGGAGAKNIQY
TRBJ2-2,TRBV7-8,ASSFMAGELF
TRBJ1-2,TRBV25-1,ASSRGAWGYT
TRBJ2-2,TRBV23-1,ASSQYGPQGRIGELF
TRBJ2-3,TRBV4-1,ASSQGAVTDTQY
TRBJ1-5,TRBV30,AWSALTGYQPQH
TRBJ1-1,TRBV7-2,ASSLRDRNTEAF
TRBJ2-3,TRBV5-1,ASSPGTVTDTQY
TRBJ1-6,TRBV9,ASSVELRSSYNSPLH
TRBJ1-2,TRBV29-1,SVHTAYYGYT
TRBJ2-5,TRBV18,ASSPGPTQETQY
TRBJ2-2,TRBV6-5,ASSYTPNTGELF
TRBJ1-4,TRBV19,ASSIPGHSNEKLF
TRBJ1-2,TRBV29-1,SVERDYGYT
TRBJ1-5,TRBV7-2,ASSLVGGGMNSNQPQH
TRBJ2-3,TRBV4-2,ASSQDLGLAGDTQY
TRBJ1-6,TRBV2,ASKRTVNSPLH
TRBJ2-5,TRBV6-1,ASIDRAQRAQY
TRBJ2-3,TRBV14,ASSRIGTSRPDTQY
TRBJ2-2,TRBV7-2,ASSLVYNTGELF
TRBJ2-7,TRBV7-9,ASSDRRTVYEQY
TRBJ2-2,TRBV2,APKGEGNTGELF
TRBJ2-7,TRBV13,ASSPRGLLGLAGGPTSYEQY
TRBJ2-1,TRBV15,ATSSALAPSSYNEQF
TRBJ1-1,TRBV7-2,ASRKTEVTEAF
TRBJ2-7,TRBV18,ASRLSSHEQY
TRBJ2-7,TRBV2,ASNPRRAGANYEQY
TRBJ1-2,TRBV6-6,ASSYTGAGNDGYT
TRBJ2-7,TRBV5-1,ASQEQGTHYEQY
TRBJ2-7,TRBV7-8,ASRLEWTAHEQY
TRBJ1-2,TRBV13,ASSPGRGAAYGYT
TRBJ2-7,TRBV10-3,AIQGFYEQY
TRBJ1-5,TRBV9,ASSVGGSNQPQH
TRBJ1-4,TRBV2,ASSEGRNEKLF